The 22 T cell receptor beta chains listed next were all sequenced from one sample in a study of blood T cell repertoires in COVID-19. Profiled with immunoSEQ multiplex PCR; TCRdb holds only in-frame clones, not every one. The data contain some 190,000 clones, 75% to 85% of them seen just once; the ten biggest clones take up about a sixth. Material for sequencing was PBMCs or T cells enriched from blood (not recorded which). The receptor set was obtained from a woman aged 45-60 years with acute COVID-19.

The chain has TRBV6-5 and TRBJ1-4; 7 bases line up with TRBD1. There are 13 residues in the CDR3. V trimming: 8 bases; J trimming: 4 bases; junction bases outside the gene matches: 4. From germline, CDR1 is MNHEY and CDR2 SVGAGI. CDR3 in amino acids: CASAGQINEKLFF. CDR3 bases: TGTGCCAGCGCGGGACAGATTAATGAAAAACTGTTTTTT.

The gene calls are TRBV10-3 and TRBJ2-1, with TRBD1 matching over 9 bases. This CDR3 region has 13 residues. CDR1 is ENHRY and CDR2 is SYGVKD in the germline V gene. The junction had 9 bases not matched to a gene; V was cut back by 5 bases and J by 13 bases. The CDR3 DNA reads as TGTGCCATCAGTACCGACGGACAGGGGAATCAGTTCTTC. Translation gives CAISTDGQGNQFF.

The chain has TRBV3-1 (or the pseudogene TRBV3-2) and TRBJ2-1, with TRBD2 matching over 8 bases. The germline V gene has CDR1 LGHDT and CDR2 YNNKEL (reference sequence). V lost 0 bases and J lost 10; bases outside the gene matches: 14. CDR3 length equals 17 residues. Written as DNA, the CDR3 is TGTGCCAGCAGCCAAGATGTGGCGGGGGGCCGCCCAGGAGAGCAGTTCTTC. Its translation: CASSQDVAGGRPGEQFF.

V gene TRBV18 combines with J gene TRBJ1-6; the match to TRBD1 covers 8 bases. V lost 7 bases, J lost 9 bases, and 11 bases stayed unmatched. The CDR3 runs 15 residues. Germline CDR1 and CDR2: KGHSH and LQKENI. In DNA, the CDR3 is TGTGCCAGCTGCCGGACAGGGATTGAAGGTTCACCCCTCCACTTT. This sequence encodes CASCRTGIEGSPLHF.

The chain links TRBV30 to TRBJ2-6; D is uncertain. The germline V gene has CDR1 GTSNPN and CDR2 SVGIG (reference sequence). CDR3 length: 13 amino acids. Trimming cost V 6 bases and J 2 bases, with 8 bases left between them. CDR3: CACSSAGANVLTF. Here the CDR3 DNA reads TGTGCCTGCTCTTCGGCTGGGGCCAACGTCCTGACTTTC.

The chain combines TRBV6-2 or TRBV6-3 with TRBJ2-4, with 8 bases that match TRBD1. This CDR3 is 18 amino acids long. The J segment lost 0 bases and the V segment lost 4 bases, leaving 11 bases of the junction unmatched. Germline V CDR1 and CDR2: MNHEY, SVGEGT. CDR3: CASSWEVGTGVAKNIQYF. The CDR3 DNA reads as TGTGCCAGCAGTTGGGAAGTAGGGACAGGAGTAGCCAAAAACATTCAGTACTTC.

This clone was detected once. V is TRBV6-5 and J is TRBJ2-3, with 10 positions matching TRBD2. Germline CDR1 is MNHEY and CDR2 is SVGAGI. The trim removed 5 bases at V and 5 bases at J, leaving 7 bases unmatched. This CDR3 has 15 residues. In nucleotides, the CDR3 is TGTGCCAGCAGTCCCAGCGGGGGGGCGAAAGATACGCAGTATTTT. This encodes CASSPSGGAKDTQYF.

The J gene is TRBJ1-2, the V gene TRBV29-1; D is perhaps TRBD1 (6 bases). V was shortened by 4 bases and J by 4 bases, with 7 bases between the two germline ends. This CDR3 is built from 11 residues. Germline CDR1 is SQVTM and CDR2 is ANQGSEA. The CDR3 loop is CSVAGAYGYTF. As DNA, the CDR3 is TGCAGCGTTGCAGGGGCCTATGGCTACACCTTC. The variable domain in full, with the rest retrieved from reference TRBV29-1 and TRBJ1-2, is SAVISQKPSRDICQRGTSLTIQCQVDSQVTMMFWYRQQPGQSLTLIATANQGSEATYESGFVIDKFPISRPNLTFSTLTVSNMSPEDSSIYLCSVAGAYGYTFGSGTRLTVV.

V is TRBV19 and J is TRBJ1-1; D possibly corresponds to TRBD1 (5 bases). From germline, CDR1 is LNHDA and CDR2 SQIVND (reference sequence). This CDR3 has 13 amino acids. V was shortened by 6 bases and J by 5 bases, with 13 bases between the two germline ends. CDR3: CASSWSRETEAFF. In nucleotides, the CDR3 is TGTGCCAGTAGCTGGAGCAGGGAAACTGAAGCTTTCTTT.

The chain is built from TRBV29-1 and TRBJ1-2; D is uncertain. The germline gives CDR1 SQVTM, CDR2 ANQGSEA. This CDR3 comprises 10 residues. With 4 bases removed from V and 6 bases from J, the gap between germline ends came to 6 bases. CDR3 sequence reads: CSVVGDGYTF. CDR3 DNA: TGCAGCGTTGTCGGGGATGGCTACACCTTC.

The DNA for the CDR3 is TGCGCCAGCAGTAGCGGGACTAGCGGCACAGATACGCAGTATTTT. Translated, it gives CASSSGTSGTDTQYF. This chain joins TRBV10-1 and TRBJ2-3, with 10 bases identical to TRBD2. V lost 5 bases, J lost 1 base, and 3 bases stayed unmatched. The CDR3 has 15 residues. CDR1 and CDR2 from the germline V gene are WNHNN and SYGVQD (reference sequence).

V and J are TRBV5-4 and TRBJ1-5, with D possibly TRBD1 on 5 matching bases. Germline V lookup: CDR1 SGHNT, CDR2 YYREEE (reference sequence). Trimming removed 1 base from V and 3 bases from J, with 11 bases in between. This CDR3 is 15 amino acids long. The CDR3 coding sequence is TGTGCCAGCAGCTTGTATGGGGGGGTCAATCAGCCCCAGCATTTT. Amino acid sequence: CASSLYGGVNQPQHF.

The chain joins TRBV24-1 to TRBJ1-2; D may be TRBD1 (6 bases). There are 14 residues in the CDR3. CDR1 is KGHDR and CDR2 is SFDVKD in the germline V gene. Trimming took 9 bases from V and 5 from J, leaving 18 bases between them. The CDR3, as DNA: TGTGCCACCGGAGGAGGGGGGGCCGATTATGGCTACACCTTC. This sequence encodes CATGGGGADYGYTF.

The CDR3 sequence is CASSLGGTEDYEQYV. The CDR3 DNA sequence: TGCGCCAGCAGCTTGGGGGGGACAGAAGACTACGAGCAGTACGTC. The V call is TRBV5-1, the J call TRBJ2-7; 7 positions agree with TRBD1. Germline V gene lookup returns CDR1 SGHRS and CDR2 YFSETQ. CDR3 length: 15 residues. The trim removed 0 bases at V and 3 bases at J, leaving 6 bases unmatched.

The gene calls are TRBV27 and TRBJ1-5; no reliable D call. Germline V gene lookup returns CDR1 MNHEY and CDR2 SMNVEV (reference sequence). V dropped 8 bases and J dropped 0 bases, with 14 bases sitting between them. The CDR3 loop spans 15 amino acids. Here the CDR3 reads CASAPGNPSNQPQHF. The CDR3 nucleotides read TGTGCCAGCGCCCCCGGGAATCCTAGCAATCAGCCCCAGCATTTT.

This clone has just a few counts. The sample holds other DNA sequences that translate to the same CDR3. This chain connects TRBV19 to TRBJ1-1; the match to TRBD1 covers 8 bases. The CDR3 contains 16 residues. Germline CDR1 is LNHDA and CDR2 is SQIVND (reference sequence). With 2 bases clipped from V and 5 bases from J, the junction kept 10 bases outside the gene matches. The DNA for the CDR3 is TGTGCCAGTAGTATACGAGACAGGGGCCGGGGTACTGAAGCTTTCTTT. The encoded protein is CASSIRDRGRGTEAFF.

The genes are TRBV7-9 and TRBJ2-2; maybe TRBD2 (6 bases). This CDR3 has 16 amino acids. The germline V and J ends were trimmed by 5 bases and 8 bases, with 21 bases remaining between them. Germline CDR1 and CDR2: SEHNR and FQNEAQ (reference sequence). CDR3 coding DNA: TGTGCCAGCAGCCCCTTGTCGGAGGGGATTTGGGGGGAGCTGTTTTTT. Its protein product is CASSPLSEGIWGELFF.

This rearrangement joins TRBV6-4 to TRBJ1-1; 9 nucleotides agree with TRBD1. Per germline, CDR1 MRHNA and CDR2 SNTAGT. The CDR3 consists of 13 residues. J was trimmed by 6 bases and V by 5 bases; bases with no gene match: 4. The CDR3 protein is CASSRDRGAEAFF. DNA for the CDR3: TGTGCCAGCAGTCGAGACAGGGGGGCTGAAGCTTTCTTT.

The gene calls are TRBV10-3 and TRBJ1-5, with 12 bases that match TRBD1. CDR3 length: 16 residues. Trimming cost V 3 bases and J 9 bases; bases outside gene matches: 9. The germline V gene has CDR1 ENHRY and CDR2 SYGVKD. CDR3 in amino acids: CAISDAGTGGAGPQHF. The CDR3, as DNA: TGTGCCATCAGTGATGCCGGGACAGGGGGCGCGGGGCCCCAGCATTTT.

This chain joins TRBV7-9 and TRBJ2-5, with 8 positions matching TRBD1. In germline, CDR1 is SEHNR, CDR2 FQNEAQ (reference sequence). The V gene end was trimmed by 2 bases and the J gene end by 3 bases; junction bases not matched to a gene: 2. This CDR3 comprises 14 residues. The CDR3 reads CASSLLQGEETQYF. Here the CDR3 DNA reads TGTGCCAGCAGCTTACTACAGGGGGAAGAGACCCAGTACTTC.

The V gene is TRBV11-2, the J gene TRBJ1-5, with 11 positions matching TRBD1. Germline V gene data show CDR1 as SGHAT and CDR2 as FQNNGV. CDR3 length equals 14 residues. Trimming at V came to 5 bases and at J to 6 bases, leaving 3 bases not matched to a gene. CDR3 amino acids: CASSGQGAGQPQHF. CDR3 sequence (DNA): TGTGCCAGCAGCGGACAGGGGGCGGGTCAGCCCCAGCATTTT.

This clone occurred once. The chain joins TRBV14 to TRBJ1-5, with a tentative D call TRBD1 (5 bases). Per germline, CDR1 SGHDN and CDR2 FVKESK. CDR3 size: 13 residues. Trimming removed 5 bases at V and 9 bases at J, with 14 bases between. The CDR3 protein is CASSSDGGRPQHF. Here the CDR3 DNA reads TGTGCCAGCAGCTCAGACGGGGGTCGGCCCCAGCATTTT.